This T cell receptor (beta chain) was recovered during a study of T-cell memory formation after mild COVID-19. Study overall: Most TCR clusters belonged to a single donor. Study-wide results and caveats: For contracting clones, CD4+ ones sat mainly in CM and EM, CD8+ in EMRA.

The CDR3 runs 18 residues. Unmatched junction bases numbered 11, after V lost 1 base and J lost 4 bases. Germline values: CDR1 SGHTA, CDR2 FQGNSA. A word on this clonotype: Its specificity is unknown.

TCRdb independently ran MiXCR on the 5' RACE reads; one entry per CDR3 protein. The data show 400,000 to 500,000 distinct CDR3 sequences, over 15% seen once. Sequenced: PBMCs or a T cell subset sorted from them (not recorded which). The chain employs TRBV7-2 and TRBJ2-5, with TRBD2 matching over 11 bases. The sequence was obtained from an adult woman who had mild COVID-19 (a few samples of this study predate the infection). Cell type and time point are not known. As DNA, the CDR3 is TGTGCCAGCAGCTTAGGGGTGGTACTAGCGGGAGCCGGAGAGACCCAGTACTTC. This encodes CASSLGVVLAGAGETQYF.